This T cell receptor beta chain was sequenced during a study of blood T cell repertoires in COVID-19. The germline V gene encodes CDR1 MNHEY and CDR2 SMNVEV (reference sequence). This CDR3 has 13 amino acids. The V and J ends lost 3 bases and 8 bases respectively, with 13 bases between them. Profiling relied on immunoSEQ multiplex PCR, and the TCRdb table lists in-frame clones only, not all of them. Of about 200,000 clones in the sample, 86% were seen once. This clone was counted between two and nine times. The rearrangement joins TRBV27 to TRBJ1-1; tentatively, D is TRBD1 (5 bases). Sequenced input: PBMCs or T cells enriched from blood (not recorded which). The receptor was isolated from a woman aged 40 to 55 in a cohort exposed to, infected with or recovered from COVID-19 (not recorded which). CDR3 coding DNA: TGTGCCAGCAGTTTTGAATCCAGGGCGGAAGCTTTCTTT. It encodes CASSFESRAEAFF.